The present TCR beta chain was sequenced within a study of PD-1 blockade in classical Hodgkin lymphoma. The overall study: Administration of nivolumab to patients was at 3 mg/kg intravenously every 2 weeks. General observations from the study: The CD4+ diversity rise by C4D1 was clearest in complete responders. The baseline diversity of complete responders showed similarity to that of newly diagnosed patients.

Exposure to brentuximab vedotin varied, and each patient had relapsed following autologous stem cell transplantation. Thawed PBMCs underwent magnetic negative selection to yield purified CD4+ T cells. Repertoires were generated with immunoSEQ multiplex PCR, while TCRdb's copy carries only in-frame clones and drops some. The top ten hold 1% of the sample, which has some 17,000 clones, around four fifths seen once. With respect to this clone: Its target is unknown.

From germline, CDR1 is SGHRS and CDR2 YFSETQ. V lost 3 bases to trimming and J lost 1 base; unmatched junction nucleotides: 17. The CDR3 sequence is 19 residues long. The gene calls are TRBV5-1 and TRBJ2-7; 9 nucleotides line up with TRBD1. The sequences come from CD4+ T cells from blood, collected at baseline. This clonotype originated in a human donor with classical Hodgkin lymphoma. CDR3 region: CASSSGQGTLLKESYEQYF. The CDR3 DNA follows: TGCGCCAGCAGCTCTGGACAGGGGACCCTCCTCAAGGAATCCTACGAGCAGTACTTC.